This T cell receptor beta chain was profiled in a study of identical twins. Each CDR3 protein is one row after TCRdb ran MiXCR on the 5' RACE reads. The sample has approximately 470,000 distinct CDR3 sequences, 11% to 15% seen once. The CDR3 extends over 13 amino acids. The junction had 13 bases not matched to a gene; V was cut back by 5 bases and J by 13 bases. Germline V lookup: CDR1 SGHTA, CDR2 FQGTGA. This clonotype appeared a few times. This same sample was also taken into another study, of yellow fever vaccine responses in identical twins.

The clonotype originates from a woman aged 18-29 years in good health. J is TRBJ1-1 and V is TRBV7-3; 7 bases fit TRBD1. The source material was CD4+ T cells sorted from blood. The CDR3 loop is CASSPLGTGEGFF. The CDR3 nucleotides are TGTGCCAGCAGCCCCTTAGGTACAGGGGAGGGTTTCTTT.